This paragraph reports one T cell receptor beta chain. Its specificity is not known. These data come from a study of identifying expanded T cells in peripheral blood. Findings and limits, study-wide: Technical replicates showed around 1.3 changed clones; about two weeks about 16.4; four weeks 19. Across healthy donors, higher total template counts meant significantly greater roughly 2-week count variance.

Collection occurred without any documented infections or immune events in donors. The protocol was immunoSEQ multiplex PCR, while the TCRdb copy is restricted to in-frame clones and leaves out a portion. Of over 100,000 clones listed, 88% were seen once; the top ten hold approximately 8%. This CDR3 has 13 residues. V dropped 8 bases and J dropped 5; count of bases not matched to a gene: 4. Germline values: CDR1 SGHTA, CDR2 FQGNSA. This chain joins TRBV7-2 and TRBJ2-5; TRBD2 aligns across 11 bases. The TCR originated in a person aged 18 to 75 in good health. Specimen: blood. CDR3 nucleotides: TGTGCCAGCTTAGCGGGGGGGAGGGAGACCCAGTACTTC. This sequence encodes CASLAGGRETQYF.